This TCR beta chain was documented in a study of T cells in localized non-small cell lung cancer. Sequencing was performed with immunoSEQ multiplex PCR; in TCRdb, only in-frame clones are kept and a portion is missing. The sample lists around 79,000 clones, less than 85% occurring once. This clone has only a few counts. The germline CDR1 and CDR2 sequences are SGDLS and YYNGEE. The CDR3 loop spans 13 amino acids. Deletions cut 0 bases from V and 3 bases from J, with 6 bases between. The input for sequencing was PBMCs, taken before any cancer treatment. This TCR was sampled from a man aged 40-75 years with stage II squamous cell lung carcinoma. J is TRBJ2-5 and V is TRBV9; D possibly corresponds to TRBD1 (5 bases). In DNA form, the CDR3 reads TGTGCCAGCAGCGTAGGCAGGGAAGAGACCCAGTACTTC. Its translation is CASSVGREETQYF.